This TCR beta chain was captured by sequencing in a study of CD8+CD57+ T cells in acquired aplastic anemia. Findings of the study overall: Patients and controls were not found to differ significantly in CD8+ Simpson's diversity.

This clonotype appeared many times. What it recognizes is unknown. Germline CDR1 and CDR2: LNHDA and SQIVND (reference sequence). The CDR3 runs to 12 residues. V was shortened by 5 bases and J by 8 bases, with 12 bases between the two germline ends. Genomic DNA templated the TCR beta VDJ and CDR3 profiling. TCRdb analysed the reads with MiXCR anew, one entry per CDR3 protein. The sample includes 60,000 to 75,000 distinct CDR3 sequences, roughly 58% of them seen just once. This sequence originates from a human donor in good health, serving as a control. The sequenced material came from sorted CD4+, CD8+, or CD8+CD57+ T cells (not recorded which) from PBMCs. This rearrangement joins TRBV19 to TRBJ1-2; D not certain. This CDR3 is CASSPRRYGYTF. In nucleotides, the CDR3 is TGTGCCAGTAGTCCACGCAGATACGGCTACACCTTC.